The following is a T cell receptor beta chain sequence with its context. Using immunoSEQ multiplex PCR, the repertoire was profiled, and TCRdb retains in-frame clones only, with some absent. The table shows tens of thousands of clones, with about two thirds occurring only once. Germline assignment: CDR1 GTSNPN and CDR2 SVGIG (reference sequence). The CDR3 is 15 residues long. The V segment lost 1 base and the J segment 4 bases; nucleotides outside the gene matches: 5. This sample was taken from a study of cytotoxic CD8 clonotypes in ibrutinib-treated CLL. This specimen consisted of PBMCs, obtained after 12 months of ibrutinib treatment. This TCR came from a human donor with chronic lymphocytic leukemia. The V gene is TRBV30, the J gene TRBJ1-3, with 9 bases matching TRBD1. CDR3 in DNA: TGTGCCTGGAGTGACAGGGGGCGCCGAGGAAACACCATATATTTT. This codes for CAWSDRGRRGNTIYF.